This T cell receptor (beta chain) was captured in a study of blood T cell repertoires in COVID-19 (dated by TCRdb to about 2020). Concerning the study at large: Samples from collaborators originated in the United States, Italy and Spain and spanned both the acute and convalescent phases of COVID-19. The dataset comprised deeply sampled blood TCRbeta repertoires from subjects exposed to, actively infected with, or recovered from COVID-19. Samples came from the ongoing ImmuneRACE study (first 160 participants) plus 1,254 subjects from 6 global collaborators. Sample metadata almost always included a de-identified subject ID, COVID-19 status, age in years and sex. The prospective study material was composed of cDNA or gDNA derived from T cells, B-cell-depleted T cells, or PBMCs. Where available, HLA class I and class II types were obtained from metadata supplied by the sample provider rather than from assay-based typing. The repertoires were released in a freely available public database meant as a resource for research on the immune response to SARS-CoV-2.

One collaborating source in Seattle enrolled patients during active infection and followed them longitudinally through the course of disease. Collaborating institutions collected whole blood in K2EDTA tubes following their own protocols. For TCRbeta analysis, collaborator samples were shipped as frozen whole blood, as isolated PBMCs, or as DNA extracted from either sample type. Turning to this clone: This clone's antigen is unknown. The input lacks base qualities; no much larger clone sits a single base away.

Inclusive of the bounding cysteine and phenylalanine, the CDR3 is 16 residues long. Only the CDR3 portion is preserved as DNA: 48 bases, with reading frame beginning at the first base. Via the germline V gene, CDR1 is MGHRA and CDR2 YSYEKL. Deletion took 0 bases off V and 6 bases off J, with a span of 17 bases between the germline ends. TCRbeta CDR3 regions were amplified from genomic DNA using the immunoSEQ Assay, a bias-controlled multiplex PCR. Per the authors' processing: Within the assay, amplification of reference gene primers was used to estimate how many nucleated cells each sample contained. To quantify the absolute abundance of each unique TCRbeta CDR3 rearrangement, sequence reads were collapsed and filtered. Productive Simpson clonality was computed per sample as the square root of Simpson's diversity index over productive rearrangements. In its TCRdb copy, this immuneACCESS table keeps in-frame sequences only and misses some clones. Where compared with another copy, unresolved V genes explain less than half of these, and the others have no known cause. That table is the source of V, J and clone size, and D and trimming were worked out from the DNA. This sample gives about 350,000 clones in total; around nine tenths of them show up just once. Of the sample, 3% to 4% falls within the top ten clones.

Results and caveats for the whole study, not just this receptor: How much clinical and demographic metadata was included differed by source and by participant, and the metadata was provided uncurated.

Material: peripheral blood. Recombination joined TRBV4-1 with TRBJ1-2, with no confidently assigned D gene. The TCR was taken from a woman aged 55-75 years with COVID-19, enrolled during active disease. Here the CDR3 is given as CASSQDAGKTPNGYTF. The sequence in DNA is TGCGCCAGCAGCCAAGATGCGGGGAAAACTCCCAATGGCTACACCTTC.